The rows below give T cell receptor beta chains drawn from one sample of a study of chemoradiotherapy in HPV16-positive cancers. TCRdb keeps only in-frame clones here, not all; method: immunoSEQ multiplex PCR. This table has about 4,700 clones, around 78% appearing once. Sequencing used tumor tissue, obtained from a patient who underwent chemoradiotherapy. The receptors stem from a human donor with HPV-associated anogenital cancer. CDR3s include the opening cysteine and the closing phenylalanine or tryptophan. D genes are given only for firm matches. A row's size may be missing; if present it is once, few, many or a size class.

CASSLVAGNTDTQYF	TGTGCCAGCAGCTTAGTAGCGGGGAACACAGATACGCAGTATTTT	TRBV11-3	TRBJ2-3	TRBD2	.
CASSSNRGKDEQYF	TGTGCCAGCAGTAGCAACAGGGGGAAAGACGAGCAGTACTTC	TRBV6-6	TRBJ2-7	TRBD1	.
CASRTSGATGELFF	TGTGCCAGCCGGACTAGCGGGGCTACCGGGGAGCTGTTTTTT	TRBV11-2	TRBJ2-2	TRBD2	.
CASSVRAGGEQYF	TGTGCCAGTAGTGTCAGGGCCGGAGGGGAGCAGTACTTC	TRBV19	TRBJ2-5	.	.
CAWSVSDEQYF	TGTGCCTGGAGTGTAAGTGACGAGCAGTACTTC	TRBV30	TRBJ2-7	.	.
CASSPRDTHQETQYF	TGTGCCAGCTCACCGCGGGACACTCACCAAGAGACCCAGTACTTC	TRBV18	TRBJ2-5	.	.
CASSLGIDQNIQYF	TGTGCCAGCAGCTTAGGGATCGATCAAAACATTCAGTACTTC	TRBV7-2	TRBJ2-4	.	.
CASSSDSVGYGYTF	TGTGCCAGCTCATCCGACTCCGTAGGTTATGGCTACACCTTC	TRBV18	TRBJ1-2	.	few
CASSLQGQGNQPQHF	TGTGCCAGCAGCCTTCAGGGGCAGGGCAATCAGCCCCAGCATTTT	TRBV5-4	TRBJ1-5	.	.
CASSSLGQGRSNQPQHF	TGTGCCAGCAGCTCCCTAGGACAGGGAAGAAGCAATCAGCCCCAGCATTTT	TRBV7-9	TRBJ1-5	TRBD1	.
CASSLVGGQSGTGNTIYF	TGTGCCAGCAGCTTAGTGGGGGGACAGTCGGGGACAGGAAACACCATATATTTT	TRBV7-2	TRBJ1-3	TRBD1	.
CASSLMQGGADTQYF	TGTGCCAGCAGCTTAATGCAGGGGGGAGCAGATACGCAGTATTTT	TRBV13	TRBJ2-3	.	.
CASSQGNQPQHF	TGCGCCAGCAGCCAAGGAAATCAGCCCCAGCATTTT	TRBV4-3	TRBJ1-5	.	.
CASSFSRAQDTQYF	TGTGCCAGCAGCTTCTCCCGGGCCCAAGATACGCAGTATTTT	TRBV28	TRBJ2-3	.	.
CASMAGMRAFF	TGTGCCAGTATGGCAGGGATGCGAGCTTTCTTT	TRBV19	TRBJ1-1	.	.
CSAMGGGQETQYF	TGCAGCGCCATGGGAGGGGGCCAAGAGACCCAGTACTTC	TRBV29-1	TRBJ2-5	.	few
CASSQDLGTGTSYEQYF	TGTGCCAGCAGCCAAGATTTGGGGACAGGGACCTCCTACGAGCAGTACTTC	TRBV4-2	TRBJ2-7	TRBD1	.
CASSQDGTSGSYEQYF	TGTGCCAGCAGCCAAGATGGGACTAGCGGCTCCTACGAGCAGTACTTC	TRBV4-2	TRBJ2-7	TRBD2	.
CASSLPGQGTKNIQYF	TGTGCCAGCAGTCTGCCGGGACAGGGAACCAAAAACATTCAGTACTTC	TRBV6-6	TRBJ2-4	TRBD1	.
CAWSLHPSYEQYF	TGTGCCTGGAGTCTTCATCCCTCCTACGAGCAGTACTTC	TRBV30	TRBJ2-7	.	.
CASSLGQGGYTF	TGTGCCAGCAGCTTAGGACAGGGTGGCTACACCTTC	TRBV7-9	TRBJ1-2	TRBD1	few
CAWSGQGGEKLFF	TGTGCCTGGAGTGGACAGGGAGGCGAAAAACTGTTTTTT	TRBV30	TRBJ1-4	TRBD1	.
CASSPGTGASNEQFF	TGTGCCAGCAGTCCCGGGACAGGGGCCTCCAATGAGCAGTTCTTC	TRBV28	TRBJ2-1	TRBD1	.
CSGQTGVNYGYTF	TGCAGCGGGCAGACAGGCGTCAACTATGGCTACACCTTC	TRBV29-1	TRBJ1-2	.	few
CASSLHGHLNNEQFF	TGTGCCAGCAGCCTTCACGGACATCTAAACAATGAGCAGTTCTTC	TRBV2	TRBJ2-1	.	.
CASSPGAGADYGYTF	TGTGCCAGCAGCCCGGGTGCAGGGGCGGACTATGGCTACACCTTC	TRBV4-2	TRBJ1-2	.	few
CASSFGQGDEKLFF	TGCGCCAGCAGCTTCGGTCAGGGAGACGAAAAACTGTTTTTT	TRBV5-1	TRBJ1-4	.	.
CASSLADYGYTF	TGTGCCAGTAGTTTGGCTGACTATGGCTACACCTTC	TRBV19	TRBJ1-2	.	.
CASSEWGGTVAGEQFF	TGCGCCAGCAGTGAGTGGGGCGGGACGGTGGCGGGTGAGCAGTTCTTC	TRBV10-1	TRBJ2-1	.	few
CASSFAADTQYF	TGCGCCAGCAGCTTTGCGGCAGATACGCAGTATTTT	TRBV5-1	TRBJ2-3	.	.
CASSLGGGTEAFF	TGTGCCAGCAGCTTAGGGGGGGGCACTGAAGCTTTCTTT	TRBV7-2	TRBJ1-1	.	.
CASSWTGLSYEQYF	TGTGCCAGCAGCTGGACAGGTCTCTCCTACGAGCAGTACTTC	TRBV5-7	TRBJ2-7	TRBD1	.
CASSSTAASGSGYEQYF	TGTGCCAGCAGCTCAACAGCCGCAAGCGGGAGTGGCTACGAGCAGTACTTC	TRBV7-2	TRBJ2-7	TRBD2	.
CASSILPGTSGTTGELFF	TGTGCCAGTAGTATTCTTCCCGGGACTAGCGGAACCACCGGGGAGCTGTTTTTT	TRBV19	TRBJ2-2	TRBD2	.
CAWSEDLNRGRNTIYF	TGTGCCTGGAGTGAAGACTTGAACAGGGGAAGAAACACCATATATTTT	TRBV30	TRBJ1-3	TRBD1	.
CASSRQGMTVLNEQFF	TGCGCCAGCAGCCGACAGGGGATGACAGTCCTAAATGAGCAGTTCTTC	TRBV4-1	TRBJ2-1	TRBD1	.
CASSEATSNQPQHF	TGTGCCAGCAGTGAAGCCACCTCCAATCAGCCCCAGCATTTT	TRBV2	TRBJ1-5	.	.
CASGTGTSGLGGELFF	TGTGCTAGTGGAACCGGGACTAGCGGGCTAGGCGGGGAGCTGTTTTTT	TRBV12-5	TRBJ2-2	TRBD2	.
CASSLPNRTGTSTTDTQYF	TGCGCCAGCAGCTTACCAAACCGGACAGGGACCTCGACCACAGATACGCAGTATTTT	TRBV5-1	TRBJ2-3	TRBD1	.
CASSPGLAGGGKTDTQYF	TGCGCCAGCAGCCCGGGACTAGCGGGAGGTGGTAAAACAGATACGCAGTATTTT	TRBV5-1	TRBJ2-3	TRBD2	.
CASSLSGGSFSEQFF	TGTGCCAGCAGCTTGTCTGGCGGGAGTTTTAGTGAGCAGTTCTTC	TRBV11-2	TRBJ2-1	TRBD2	.
CASSLGTVRNGPQHF	TGTGCCAGCAGCTTGGGGACAGTTCGAAATGGGCCCCAGCATTTT	TRBV5-6	TRBJ1-5	.	.
CAWSVQANYGYTF	TGTGCCTGGAGTGTACAGGCTAACTATGGCTACACCTTC	TRBV30	TRBJ1-2	.	.
CASTRSPEGEQFF	TGTGCCAGCACCCGTAGCCCGGAGGGTGAGCAGTTCTTC	TRBV9	TRBJ2-1	.	.
CASSARDSPSLNTEAFF	TGTGCCAGCAGCGCACGGGACAGCCCTTCCTTGAACACTGAAGCTTTCTTT	TRBV12-1	TRBJ1-1	.	.
CASRLTGGWNQPQHF	TGTGCCAGCAGGCTGACAGGAGGGTGGAATCAGCCCCAGCATTTT	TRBV27	TRBJ1-5	.	.
CASGLGQGRADTQYF	TGTGCTAGTGGTTTGGGACAGGGAAGGGCAGATACGCAGTATTTT	TRBV12-5	TRBJ2-3	TRBD1	.
CASSVEGRKKSF	TGTGCCAGCAGCGTTGAGGGACGGAAAAAGAGCTTC	TRBV5-6	TRBJ1-2	.	.
CASSLEGHLGYGYTF	TGTGCCAGCAGCTTAGAGGGCCATCTAGGGTATGGCTACACCTTC	TRBV7-9	TRBJ1-2	.	.
CASSPGGLAGRSSYEQYF	TGTGCCAGCAGCCCAGGGGGACTAGCGGGGAGGAGCTCCTACGAGCAGTACTTC	TRBV28	TRBJ2-7	TRBD2	.
CASSPARGLYGYTF	TGTGCCAGCAGCCCCGCCCGGGGCCTATATGGCTACACCTTC	TRBV7-2	TRBJ1-2	.	.
CSVNDRVNGYTF	TGCAGCGTTAACGACAGGGTCAATGGCTACACCTTC	TRBV29-1	TRBJ1-2	TRBD1	.
CAWNDRGRSYTF	TGTGCCTGGAACGACAGGGGACGTAGCTACACCTTC	TRBV30	TRBJ1-2	TRBD1	.